Listed below are T cell receptor beta chains from one sample, sequenced in a study of blood T cell repertoires in COVID-19. The method was immunoSEQ multiplex PCR; TCRdb's version includes in-frame clones alone and lacks a portion of them. The sample lists about 150,000 clones; around 83% were seen once. Sequenced input: peripheral blood. These receptors came from a woman aged 55-70 years with acute or convalescent COVID-19. Both conserved end residues are part of each CDR3. A D gene is named only where the DNA matches it firmly.

V: TRBV27; D: TRBD1; length: 15; CDR3: CASSFYRGGKNIQYF
V: TRBV7-2; D: NA; length: 14; CDR3: CASSFGPANTEAFF
V: TRBV7-9; D: TRBD1; length: 16; CDR3: CASSNRQGAINSPLHF
V: TRBV6-5; D: NA; length: 15; CDR3: CASSYAHSSGETQYF
V: TRBV28; D: NA; length: 13; CDR3: CASTLQVGNGYTF
V: TRBV24-1; D: NA; length: 15; CDR3: CATSDRGHNNYGYTF
V: TRBV7-9; D: TRBD2; length: 16; CDR3: CASSPHTGGSYNEQFF
V: TRBV3-1/TRBV3-2; D: TRBD1; length: 13; CDR3: CASNRQGVDGYTF
V: TRBV7-2; D: NA; length: 13; CDR3: CASSSGGNQPQHF
V: TRBV7-6; D: TRBD1; length: 18; CDR3: CASSLVGQTSSGANVLTF
V: TRBV2; D: TRBD1; length: 14; CDR3: CASRGQGAHQPQHF
V: TRBV30; D: NA; length: 12; CDR3: CAWGRRNTEAFF
V: TRBV4-2; D: NA; length: 18; CDR3: CASSQALEGDYSGNTIYF
V: TRBV27; D: TRBD1; length: 16; CDR3: CASRLRQGGGGTEAFF
V: TRBV24-1; D: NA; length: 16; CDR3: CATSDSGPDRPYEAFF
V: TRBV11-3; D: NA; length: 14; CDR3: CASSPALGAQGYTF
V: TRBV30; D: NA; length: 17; CDR3: CAWSDQGRGATNEKLFF
V: TRBV19; D: TRBD1; length: 18; CDR3: CASSGWTQTGLSGNTIYF
V: TRBV28; D: NA; length: 13; CDR3: CASSDQGIPGYTF
V: TRBV7-9; D: NA; length: 15; CDR3: CASSLMAEPSYEQYF
V: TRBV30; D: NA; length: 13; CDR3: CAWSPKRGQPQHF
V: TRBV19; D: TRBD1; length: 14; CDR3: CASSVTQGVRGYTF
V: TRBV5-6; D: NA; length: 11; CDR3: CASSTLIEQFF
V: TRBV19; D: TRBD1; length: 14; CDR3: CASTPGQGSYGYTF
V: TRBV5-1; D: TRBD1; length: 15; CDR3: CASSLGQGRIDEQYF
V: TRBV6-5; D: NA; length: 13; CDR3: CASIRRRGTEAFF
V: TRBV7-9; D: NA; length: 14; CDR3: CASSSSGQLNIQYF
V: TRBV30; D: NA; length: 11; CDR3: CAWNSFGRGRF
V: TRBV28; D: TRBD1; length: 14; CDR3: CASSLAQGAEKLFF
V: TRBV5-1; D: NA; length: 12; CDR3: CASTGEGEKLFF
V: TRBV19; D: TRBD1; length: 16; CDR3: CASWDREREGNTEAFF
V: TRBV6-5; D: TRBD1; length: 15; CDR3: CASISTGVKGNTIYF
V: TRBV30; D: TRBD2; length: 13; CDR3: CACWTRMKNIQYF
V: TRBV15; D: TRBD1; length: 16; CDR3: CATSGRTGQADYGYTF
V: TRBV24-1; D: NA; length: 12; CDR3: CATSDFLGGQFF
V: TRBV7-2; D: TRBD2; length: 16; CDR3: CASSLVPGGQVGELFF
V: TRBV18; D: NA; length: 13; CDR3: CASSPLPEEKLFF
V: TRBV9; D: NA; length: 14; CDR3: CASSVDPGTGELFF
V: TRBV10-2; D: TRBD1; length: 14; CDR3: CASRPRQGRTEAFF
V: TRBV27; D: NA; length: 16; CDR3: CASSFLSGTTHQPQHF